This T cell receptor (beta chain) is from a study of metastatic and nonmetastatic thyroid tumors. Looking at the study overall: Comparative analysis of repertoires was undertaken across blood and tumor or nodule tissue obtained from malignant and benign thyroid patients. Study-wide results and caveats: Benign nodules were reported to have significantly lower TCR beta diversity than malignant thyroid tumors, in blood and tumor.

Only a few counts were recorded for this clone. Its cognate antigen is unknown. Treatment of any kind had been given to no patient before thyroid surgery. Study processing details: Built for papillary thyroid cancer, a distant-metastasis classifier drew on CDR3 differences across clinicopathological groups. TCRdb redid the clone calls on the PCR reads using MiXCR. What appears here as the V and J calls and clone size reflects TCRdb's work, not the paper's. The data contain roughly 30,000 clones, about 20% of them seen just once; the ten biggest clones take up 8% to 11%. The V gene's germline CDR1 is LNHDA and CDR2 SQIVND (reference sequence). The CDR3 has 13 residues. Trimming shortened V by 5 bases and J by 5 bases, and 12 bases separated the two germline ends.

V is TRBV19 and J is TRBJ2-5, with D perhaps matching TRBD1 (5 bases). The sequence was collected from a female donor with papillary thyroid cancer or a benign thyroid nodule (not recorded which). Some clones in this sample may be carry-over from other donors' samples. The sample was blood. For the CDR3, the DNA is TGTGCCAGTAGTGGGGCGCACGGGGAGACCCAGTACTTC. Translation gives CASSGAHGETQYF.